This TCR beta chain came from a study of shared clonotypes between healthy human individuals. General study findings and limits: Against clonotypes common to all four donors, non-shared ones had lower generation probabilities. Across a few donors, naive CD4 shared roughly 5%, naive CD8 3% to 3.5%, memory CD4 roughly 2.1%, memory CD8 0.4% to 0.5%.

On this clone itself: Its antigen is not known.

The CDR3 extends over 11 amino acids. CDR1 and CDR2 (germline): WSHSY, SAAADI. Trimming took 7 bases from V and 4 from J, leaving 8 bases between them. Some clones are missing from TCRdb's copy, which holds only in-frame ones; the method was immunoSEQ multiplex PCR. The table has 1,100,000 or so clones, around 78% seen once. The source is a young man in good health. Some clones in this sample may be carry-over from other donors' samples. The V call is TRBV10-2, the J call TRBJ2-7; D remains unclear. What was sequenced was memory CD4+ T cells from PBMCs. Subset specified: CD45RA-negative fraction. CDR3 protein: CASNDGYEQYF. The CDR3 DNA follows: TGCGCCAGCAACGACGGATACGAGCAGTACTTC.